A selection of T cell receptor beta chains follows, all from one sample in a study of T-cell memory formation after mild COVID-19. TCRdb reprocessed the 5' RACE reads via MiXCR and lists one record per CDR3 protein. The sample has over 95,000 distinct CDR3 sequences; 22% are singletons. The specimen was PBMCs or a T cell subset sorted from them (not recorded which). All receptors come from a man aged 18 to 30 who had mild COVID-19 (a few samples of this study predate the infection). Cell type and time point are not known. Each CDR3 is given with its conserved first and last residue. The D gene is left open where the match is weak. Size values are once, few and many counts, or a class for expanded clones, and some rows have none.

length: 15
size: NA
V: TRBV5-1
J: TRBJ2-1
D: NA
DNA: TGCGCCAGCAGCTTGGAGGCGGGGACCTACAATGAGCAGTTCTTC
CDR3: CASSLEAGTYNEQFF

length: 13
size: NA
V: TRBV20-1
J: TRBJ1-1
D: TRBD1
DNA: TGCAGTGCCAGGGTACAGGGGGACACTGAAGCTTTCTTT
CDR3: CSARVQGDTEAFF

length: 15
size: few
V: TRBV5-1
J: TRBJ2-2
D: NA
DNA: TGCGCCAGCAGCTTGATGGAAGGCCACACCGGGGAGCTGTTTTTT
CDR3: CASSLMEGHTGELFF

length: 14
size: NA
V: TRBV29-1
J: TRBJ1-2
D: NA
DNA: TGCAGCGCTGGGGGCCGACCTCCGGGCTATGGCTACACCTTC
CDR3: CSAGGRPPGYGYTF

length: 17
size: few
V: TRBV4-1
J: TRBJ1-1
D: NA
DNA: TGCGCCAGCAGCCAAGTTGAAGGGTACGAGATGAACACTGAAGCTTTCTTT
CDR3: CASSQVEGYEMNTEAFF

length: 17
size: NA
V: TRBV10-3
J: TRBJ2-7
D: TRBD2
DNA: TGTGCCATCAGGGGGACTAGCGGGGGGTCTAGCTCCTACGAGCAGTACTTC
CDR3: CAIRGTSGGSSSYEQYF

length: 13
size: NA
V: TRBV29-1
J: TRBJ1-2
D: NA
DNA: TGCAGCGCCGACTCCTGGGGGCTCGGTGGCTACACCTTC
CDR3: CSADSWGLGGYTF

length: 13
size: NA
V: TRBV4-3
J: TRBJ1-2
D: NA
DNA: TGCGCCAGCAGCCAGCTGGGCCTGGGCGGCTACACCTTC
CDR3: CASSQLGLGGYTF

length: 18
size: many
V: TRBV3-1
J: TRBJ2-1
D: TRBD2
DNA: TGTGCCAGCAGCACCCGACTAGCGGGGGGCATCATCTACAATGAGCAGTTCTTC
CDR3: CASSTRLAGGIIYNEQFF

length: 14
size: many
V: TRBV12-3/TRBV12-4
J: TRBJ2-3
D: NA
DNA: TGTGCCAGCAGTTTAGCGGTTGGCGGGCAGTTACAGTATTTT
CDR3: CASSLAVGGQLQYF

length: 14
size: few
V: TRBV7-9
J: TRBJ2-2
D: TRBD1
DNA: TGTGCCAGCGCCGAGGGGGCTAACACCGGGGAGCTGTTTTTT
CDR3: CASAEGANTGELFF

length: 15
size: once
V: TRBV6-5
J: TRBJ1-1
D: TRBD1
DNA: TGTGCCAGCAGTTTCACCGGGACAGGCGGAACTGAAGCTTTCTTT
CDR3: CASSFTGTGGTEAFF

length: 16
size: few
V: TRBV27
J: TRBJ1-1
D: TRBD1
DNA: TGTGCCAGCAGTAGGGGACAGGGAAATTGGCACACTGAAGCTTTCTTT
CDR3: CASSRGQGNWHTEAFF

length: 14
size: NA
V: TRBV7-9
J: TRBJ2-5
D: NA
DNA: TGTGCCAGCAGCTTGGGCGGGGCCCAAGAGACCCAGTACTTC
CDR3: CASSLGGAQETQYF

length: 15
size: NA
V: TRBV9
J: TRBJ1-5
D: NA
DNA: TGTGCCAGCAGCGTAGGAGGTAGCTATAATCAGCCCCAGCATTTT
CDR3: CASSVGGSYNQPQHF

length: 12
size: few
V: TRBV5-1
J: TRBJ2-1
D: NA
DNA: TGCGCCAGCAGCCAAGTTCCCGGTGAGCAGTTCTTC
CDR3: CASSQVPGEQFF

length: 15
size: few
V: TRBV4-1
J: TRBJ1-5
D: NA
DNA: TGCGCCAGCAGCCAAGTGCAGGGAGAGCATCAGCCCCAGCATTTT
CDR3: CASSQVQGEHQPQHF

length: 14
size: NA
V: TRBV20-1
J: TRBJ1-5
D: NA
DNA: TGCAGTGCTAGTGTAACAGCGTCCAATCAGCCCCAGCATTTT
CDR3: CSASVTASNQPQHF

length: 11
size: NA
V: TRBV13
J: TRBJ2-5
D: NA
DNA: TGTGCCAGCAGCTTATTAGAGACCCAGTACTTC
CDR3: CASSLLETQYF

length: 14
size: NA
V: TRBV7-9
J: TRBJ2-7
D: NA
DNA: TGTGCCAGCACCCCGGACGAGGGCCGGGGAGGGCAGTACTTC
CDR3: CASTPDEGRGGQYF

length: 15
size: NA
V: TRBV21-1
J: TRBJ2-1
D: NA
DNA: TGTGCCAGCAGCACCCGGGACAGGGGGGCGGATGAGCAGTTCTTC
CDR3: CASSTRDRGADEQFF

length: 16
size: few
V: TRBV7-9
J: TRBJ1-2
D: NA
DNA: TGTGCCAGCAGCTCCCGGGTTGCCGGCTCTAACTATCGCTACACCTTC
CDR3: CASSSRVAGSNYRYTF

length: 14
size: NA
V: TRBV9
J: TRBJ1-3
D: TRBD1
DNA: TGTGCCAGCAGCGCCGGGTTTTTGACAGGGACCATATATTTT
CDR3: CASSAGFLTGTIYF

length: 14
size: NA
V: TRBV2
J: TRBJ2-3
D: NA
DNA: TGTGCCAGCAGTGCCAGGTTTAGCACAGATACGCAGTATTTT
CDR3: CASSARFSTDTQYF

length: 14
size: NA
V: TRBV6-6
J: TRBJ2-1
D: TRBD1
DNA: TGTGCCAGCAGAAGCCGGGACAGGGCTGATGAGCAGTTCTTC
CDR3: CASRSRDRADEQFF

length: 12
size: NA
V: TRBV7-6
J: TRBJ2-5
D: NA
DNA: TGTGCCAGCAGCTATGTAGGAGAGACCCAGTACTTC
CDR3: CASSYVGETQYF

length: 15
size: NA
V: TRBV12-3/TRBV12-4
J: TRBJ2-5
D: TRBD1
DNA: TGTGCCAGCAGCGAGGGACAGTCCGCAGGCGAGACCCAGTACTTC
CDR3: CASSEGQSAGETQYF

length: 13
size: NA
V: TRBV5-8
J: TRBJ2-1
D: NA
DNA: TGTGCCAGCAGAACTAAGCAGGGGTATGAGCAGTTCTTC
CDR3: CASRTKQGYEQFF

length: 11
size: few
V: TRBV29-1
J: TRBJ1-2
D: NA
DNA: TGCAGCGTTGACAGGGGTGGTGGCTACACCTTC
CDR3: CSVDRGGGYTF

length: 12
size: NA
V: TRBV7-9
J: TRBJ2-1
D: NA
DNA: TGTGCCAGCAGCCCAAGACAGGATGAGCAGTTCTTC
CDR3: CASSPRQDEQFF

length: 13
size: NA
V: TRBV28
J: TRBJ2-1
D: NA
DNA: TGTGCCAGCAGCCCAATTAGGGCCCCCGAGCAGTTCTTC
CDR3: CASSPIRAPEQFF

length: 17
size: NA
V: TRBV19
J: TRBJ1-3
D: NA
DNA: TGTGCCAGTAGTATCCGCGGCAGATCCCTCTCTGGAAACACCATATATTTT
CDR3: CASSIRGRSLSGNTIYF

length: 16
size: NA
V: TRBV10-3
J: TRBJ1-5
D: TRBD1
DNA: TGTGCCATCAGTGACCCTGACAGGGAGGGAAATCAGCCCCAGCATTTT
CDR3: CAISDPDREGNQPQHF

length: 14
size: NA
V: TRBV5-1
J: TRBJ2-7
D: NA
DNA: TGCGCCACGGCCCCGGGGGCGGGCTCCTACGAGCAGTACTTC
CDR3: CATAPGAGSYEQYF

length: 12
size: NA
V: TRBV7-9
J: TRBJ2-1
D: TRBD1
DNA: TGTGCCAGCAGCTCAACCGGGGACAGATCCCTTTTC
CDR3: CASSSTGDRSLF

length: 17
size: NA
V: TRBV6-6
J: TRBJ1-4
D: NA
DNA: TGTGCCAGCAGTTACCAAGCCTCGGGGGCCATTAATGAAAAACTGTTTTTT
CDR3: CASSYQASGAINEKLFF